The sample holds a few counts of the clone carrying this TCR beta chain. The antigen remains undetermined. These data come from a study of cytomegalovirus exposure and HLA in healthy donors. The length of the CDR3 is 15 residues. V lost 3 bases and J lost 3, with 15 bases in between. Germline V gives CDR1 ENHRY, CDR2 SYGVKD. In the PCR, 60 Vbeta and 13 Jbeta primers were used. TCRdb's table, derived via immunoSEQ multiplex PCR, lists solely in-frame clones and lacks some. Among 150,000 or so clones, about 74% were seen once, and the ten largest hold around an eighth. General study results and limits: Apart from CMV serostatus, no immune exposure information was available.

This chain uses TRBV10-3 with TRBJ2-7, with D possibly being TRBD1 (5 bases). The origin of this receptor is a man aged 35 to 55 in good health and CMV-seropositive. The sample taken for sequencing was PBMCs. In DNA, the CDR3 is TGTGCCATCAGTGATGGACACCATAACTTCTACGAGCAGTACTTC. It codes for CAISDGHHNFYEQYF.